A single sample is the source of the 2 T cell receptor beta chains below, sequenced in a study of T cell responses to AZD1222 COVID-19 vaccine. Profiling relied on immunoSEQ multiplex PCR, and the TCRdb table lists in-frame clones only, not all of them. Among 170,000 or so clones listed, 90% were seen once. Sequences were derived from peripheral blood, sampled on day 0 of AZD1222 vaccination. Receptors originate from an adult in good health.

A word on this clone: One end of the junction is discordant with germline, which a read error may explain. The J gene is TRBJ1-4, the V gene TRBV7-6, with 10 nucleotides matching TRBD1. The CDR3 runs 16 residues. CDR1 SGHVS and CDR2 FNYEAQ come from the germline V gene. The CDR3 nucleotides are TGTGCCAGCAGCTTAGGGACAGGGGGGGATCGCGAAACACTGTTTTTT. Protein: CASSLGTGGDRETLFF. Full variable domain (rest looked up from reference TRBV7-6 and TRBJ1-4): GAGVSQSPRYKVTKRGQDVALRCDPISGHVSLYWYRQALGQGPEFLTYFNYEAQQDKSGLPNDRFSAERPEGSISTLTIQRTEQRDSAMYRCASSLGTGGDRETLFFGSGTQLSVL.

The V and J genes are TRBV7-2 and TRBJ2-1; D uncertain. Germline V gives CDR1 SGHTA, CDR2 FQGNSA. The CDR3 extends over 11 amino acids. Trimming took off 4 bases at V and 15 bases at J, with 13 bases between the two ends. CDR3 DNA: TGTGCCAGCAGCTCAGGACCACAATGGTTCTTC. This encodes CASSSGPQWFF.